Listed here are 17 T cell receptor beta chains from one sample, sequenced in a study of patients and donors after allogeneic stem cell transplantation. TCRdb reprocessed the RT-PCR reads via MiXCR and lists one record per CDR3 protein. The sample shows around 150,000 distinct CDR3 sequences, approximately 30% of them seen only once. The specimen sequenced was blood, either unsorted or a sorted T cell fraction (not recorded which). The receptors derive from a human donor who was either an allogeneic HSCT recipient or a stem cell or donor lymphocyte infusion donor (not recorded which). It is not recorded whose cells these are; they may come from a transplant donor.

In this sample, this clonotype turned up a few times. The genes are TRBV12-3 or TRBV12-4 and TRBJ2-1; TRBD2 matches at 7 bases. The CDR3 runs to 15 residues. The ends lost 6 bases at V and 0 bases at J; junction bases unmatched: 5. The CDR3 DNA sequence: TGTGCCAGCAGCGGGTCTAGCGGCTCCTACAATGAGCAGTTCTTC. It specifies CASSGSSGSYNEQFF.

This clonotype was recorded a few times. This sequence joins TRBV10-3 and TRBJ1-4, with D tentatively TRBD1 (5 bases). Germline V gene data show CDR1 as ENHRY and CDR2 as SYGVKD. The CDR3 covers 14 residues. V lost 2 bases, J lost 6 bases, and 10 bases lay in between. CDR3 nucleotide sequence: TGTGCCATCAGTGAGCGGGGCAAAGATGAAAAACTGTTTTTT. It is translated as CAISERGKDEKLFF.

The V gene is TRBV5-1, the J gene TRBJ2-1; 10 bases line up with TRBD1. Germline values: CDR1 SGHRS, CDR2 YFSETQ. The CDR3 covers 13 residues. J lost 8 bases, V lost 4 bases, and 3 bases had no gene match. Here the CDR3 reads CASSRTGGDEQFF. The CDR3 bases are TGCGCCAGCAGCAGGACAGGGGGGGATGAGCAGTTCTTC.

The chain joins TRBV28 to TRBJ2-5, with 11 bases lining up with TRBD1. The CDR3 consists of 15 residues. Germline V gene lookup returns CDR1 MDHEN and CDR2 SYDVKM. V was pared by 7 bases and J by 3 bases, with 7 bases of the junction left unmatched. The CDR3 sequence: CASISTGQGEETQYF. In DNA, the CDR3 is TGTGCCAGCATCTCAACGGGACAGGGGGAAGAGACCCAGTACTTC.

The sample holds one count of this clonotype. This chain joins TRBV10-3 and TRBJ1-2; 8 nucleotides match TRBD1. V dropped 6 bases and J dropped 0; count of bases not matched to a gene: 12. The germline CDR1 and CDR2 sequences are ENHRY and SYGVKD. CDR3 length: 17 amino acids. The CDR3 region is CAIRHPGQGKANYGYTF. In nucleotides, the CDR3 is TGTGCCATCAGGCACCCCGGACAGGGTAAAGCTAACTATGGCTACACCTTC.

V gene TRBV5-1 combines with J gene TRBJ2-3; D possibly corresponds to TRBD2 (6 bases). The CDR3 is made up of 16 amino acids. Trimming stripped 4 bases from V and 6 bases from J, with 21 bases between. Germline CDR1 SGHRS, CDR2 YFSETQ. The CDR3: CASSPFGSGPGDTQYF. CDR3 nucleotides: TGCGCCAGCAGCCCCTTCGGGAGCGGCCCCGGGGATACGCAGTATTTT.

CDR3 region: CASSRTSTYEQYF. DNA of the CDR3: TGTGCCAGCAGCAGGACGAGTACCTACGAGCAGTACTTC. This chain uses TRBV12-3 or TRBV12-4 with TRBJ2-7; no firm D call. The CDR3 length is 13 residues. V lost 6 bases to trimming and J lost 2 bases, with 11 bases between them.

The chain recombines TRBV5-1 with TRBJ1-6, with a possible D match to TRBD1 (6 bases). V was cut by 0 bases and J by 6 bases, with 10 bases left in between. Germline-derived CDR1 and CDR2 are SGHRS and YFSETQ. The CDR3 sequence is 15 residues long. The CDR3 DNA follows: TGCGCCAGCAGCTTGGTTCCAGGGGTTAATTCACCCCTCCACTTT. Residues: CASSLVPGVNSPLHF.

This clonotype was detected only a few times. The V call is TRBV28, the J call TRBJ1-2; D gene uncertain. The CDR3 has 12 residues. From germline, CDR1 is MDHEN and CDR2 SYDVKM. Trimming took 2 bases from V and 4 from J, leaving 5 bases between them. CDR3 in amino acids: CASSLSVYGYTF. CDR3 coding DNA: TGTGCCAGCAGTTTAAGCGTCTATGGCTACACCTTC.

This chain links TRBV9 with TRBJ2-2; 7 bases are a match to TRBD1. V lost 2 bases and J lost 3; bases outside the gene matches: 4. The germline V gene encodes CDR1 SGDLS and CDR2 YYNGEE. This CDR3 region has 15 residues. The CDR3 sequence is CASSVSDRDTGELFF. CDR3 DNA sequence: TGTGCCAGCAGCGTGTCCGACAGGGACACCGGGGAGCTGTTTTTT.

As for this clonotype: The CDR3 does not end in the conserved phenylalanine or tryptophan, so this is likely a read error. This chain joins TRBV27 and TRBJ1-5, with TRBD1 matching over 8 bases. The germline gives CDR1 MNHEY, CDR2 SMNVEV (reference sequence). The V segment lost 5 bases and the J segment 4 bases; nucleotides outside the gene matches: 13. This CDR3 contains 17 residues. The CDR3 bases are TGTGCCAGCAGTCTAGGGCCGGGACAGGAATTTAATCAGCCCCAGCATTCT. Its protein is CASSLGPGQEFNQPQHS.

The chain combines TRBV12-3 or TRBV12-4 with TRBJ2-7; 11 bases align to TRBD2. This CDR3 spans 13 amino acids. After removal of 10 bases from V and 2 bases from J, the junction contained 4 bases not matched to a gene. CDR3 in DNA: TGTGCCACCGGACTAGCGGGCCCCTACGAGCAGTACTTC. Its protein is CATGLAGPYEQYF.

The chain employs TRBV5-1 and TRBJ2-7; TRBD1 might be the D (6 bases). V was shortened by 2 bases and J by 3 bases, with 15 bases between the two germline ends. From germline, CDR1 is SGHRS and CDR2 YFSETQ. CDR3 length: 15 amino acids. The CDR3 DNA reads TGCGCCAGCAGCTTCCGACAGGTTGGGGTCTACGAGCAGTACTTC. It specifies CASSFRQVGVYEQYF.

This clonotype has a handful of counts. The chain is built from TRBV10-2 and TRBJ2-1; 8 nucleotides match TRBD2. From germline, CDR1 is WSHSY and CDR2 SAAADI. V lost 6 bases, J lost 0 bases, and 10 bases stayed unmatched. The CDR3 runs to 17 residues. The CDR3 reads CASRTSDPPFSYNEQFF. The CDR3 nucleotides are TGCGCCAGCAGGACTAGCGACCCTCCCTTCTCCTACAATGAGCAGTTCTTC.

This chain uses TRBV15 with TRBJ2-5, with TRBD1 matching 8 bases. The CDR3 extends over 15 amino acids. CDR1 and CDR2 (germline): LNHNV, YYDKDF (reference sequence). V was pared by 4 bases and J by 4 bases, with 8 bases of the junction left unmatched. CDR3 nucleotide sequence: TGTGCCACCAGCACACGTCGGGACAGGTTAGAGACCCAGTACTTC. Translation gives CATSTRRDRLETQYF. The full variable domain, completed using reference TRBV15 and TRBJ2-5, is DAMVIQNPRYQVTQFGKPVTLSCSQTLNHNVMYWYQQKSSQAPKLLFHYYDKDFNNEADTPDNFQSRRPNTSFCFLDIRSPGLGDTAMYLCATSTRRDRLETQYFGPGTRLLVL.

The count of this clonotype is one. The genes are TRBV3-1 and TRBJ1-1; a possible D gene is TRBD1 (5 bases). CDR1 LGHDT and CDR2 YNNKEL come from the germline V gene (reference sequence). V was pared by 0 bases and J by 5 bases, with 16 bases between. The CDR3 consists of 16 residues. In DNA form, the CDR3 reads TGTGCCAGCAGCCAAGATTTCCGGGGCCGGTGGACTGAAGCTTTCTTT. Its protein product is CASSQDFRGRWTEAFF.

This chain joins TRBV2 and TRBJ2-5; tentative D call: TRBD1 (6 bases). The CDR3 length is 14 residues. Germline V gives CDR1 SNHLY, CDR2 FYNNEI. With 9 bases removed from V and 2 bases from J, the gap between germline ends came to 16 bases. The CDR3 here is CASNRDTSQETQYF. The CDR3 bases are TGTGCCAGTAACCGGGACACCTCGCAAGAGACCCAGTACTTC.